The clone carrying this T cell receptor (beta chain) was counted ten times or more. Its target is unknown. These data are taken from a study of blood T cells in healthy people across ages. Overall study results and limits: Changes in expanded clonotypes were possibly confounded, as the CMV status of donors was unknown.

Next came a second PCR, run for about 6 to 12 cycles, which used a sample-barcoded 5' primer along with a J-beta primer mix. TCRdb redid the calling of the 5' RACE reads with MiXCR, one entry per CDR3 protein. The sample includes about 930,000 distinct CDR3 sequences, 29% of them seen just once. There are 15 residues in the CDR3. The germline CDR1 and CDR2 sequences are MDHEN and SYDVKM. V was cut by 8 bases and J by 0 bases, with 14 bases left in between. The same specimen was also included in a second study, on T cells of mothers and their children. Turning to that study: The authors used all extracted RNA for cDNA synthesis, at about 1.6 ug per 15 ul. When the second PCR was run, its M1S primer added sample barcodes and 2-4 random nucleotides.

The sequenced sample consisted of blood. This sequence joins TRBV28 and TRBJ2-1; no reliable D call. The TCR comes from a middle-aged woman in good health. The CDR3: CASCRSSSSYNEQFF. DNA of the CDR3: TGTGCCAGCTGTAGATCCTCGAGCTCCTACAATGAGCAGTTCTTC.